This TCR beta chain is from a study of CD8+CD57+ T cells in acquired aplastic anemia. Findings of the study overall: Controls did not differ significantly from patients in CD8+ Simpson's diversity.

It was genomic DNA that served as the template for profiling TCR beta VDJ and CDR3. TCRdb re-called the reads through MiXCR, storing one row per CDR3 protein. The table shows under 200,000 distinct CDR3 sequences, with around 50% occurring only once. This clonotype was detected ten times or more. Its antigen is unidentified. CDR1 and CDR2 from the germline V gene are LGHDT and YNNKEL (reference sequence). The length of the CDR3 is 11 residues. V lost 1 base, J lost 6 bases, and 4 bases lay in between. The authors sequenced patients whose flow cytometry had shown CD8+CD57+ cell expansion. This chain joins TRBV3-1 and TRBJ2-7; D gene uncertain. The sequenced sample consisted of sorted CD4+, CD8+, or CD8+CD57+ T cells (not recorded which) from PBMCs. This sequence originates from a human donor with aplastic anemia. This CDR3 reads CASSQVAEQYF. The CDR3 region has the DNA TGTGCCAGCAGCCAAGTAGCCGAGCAGTACTTC.